This TCR beta chain was documented in a study of cytotoxic CD8 clonotypes in ibrutinib-treated CLL. The CDR3 runs to 18 residues. Germline V gene sequence: CDR1 MDHEN, CDR2 SYDVKM. The germline V and J ends were trimmed by 7 bases and 4 bases, with 29 bases remaining between them. Method: immunoSEQ multiplex PCR; TCRdb's copy keeps in-frame clones and lacks some. The table records over 70,000 clones, around 84% of them present only once. The J gene is TRBJ2-7, the V gene TRBV28; D is perhaps TRBD1 or TRBD2 (5 bases each). The material sequenced was PBMCs, taken before ibrutinib treatment. This clonotype was sampled from a human donor with chronic lymphocytic leukemia. CDR3 sequence (DNA): TGTGCCAGCAAACCACTAGGGATAGCGACTGGGGGAAAATACGAGCAGTACTTC. Encoded protein: CASKPLGIATGGKYEQYF. Looking up the rest from reference TRBV28 and TRBJ2-7 gives the full variable domain: DVKVTQSSRYLVKRTGEKVFLECVQDMDHENMFWYRQDPGLGLRLIYFSYDVKMKEKGDIPEGYSVSREKKERFSLILESASTNQTSMYLCASKPLGIATGGKYEQYFGPGTRLTVT.